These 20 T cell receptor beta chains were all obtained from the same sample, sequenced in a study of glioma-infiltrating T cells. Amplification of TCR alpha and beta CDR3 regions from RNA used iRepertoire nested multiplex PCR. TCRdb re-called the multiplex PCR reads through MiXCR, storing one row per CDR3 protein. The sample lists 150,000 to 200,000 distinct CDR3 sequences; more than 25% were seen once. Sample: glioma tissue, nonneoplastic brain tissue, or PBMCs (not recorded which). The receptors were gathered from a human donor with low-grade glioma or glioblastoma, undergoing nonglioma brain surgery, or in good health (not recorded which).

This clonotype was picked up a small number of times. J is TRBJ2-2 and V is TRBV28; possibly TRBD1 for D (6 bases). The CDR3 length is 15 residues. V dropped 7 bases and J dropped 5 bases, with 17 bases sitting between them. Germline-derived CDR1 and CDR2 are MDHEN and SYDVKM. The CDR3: CASTTGQLYTGELFF. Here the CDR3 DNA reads TGTGCCAGCACCACCGGACAGTTGTATACCGGGGAGCTGTTTTTT.

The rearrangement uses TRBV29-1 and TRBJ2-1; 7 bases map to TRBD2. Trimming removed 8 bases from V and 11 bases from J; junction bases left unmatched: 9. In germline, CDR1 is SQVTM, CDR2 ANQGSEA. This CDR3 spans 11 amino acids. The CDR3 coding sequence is TGCAGCACGCTCTCGGGGGGACAGCAGTTCTTC. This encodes CSTLSGGQQFF.

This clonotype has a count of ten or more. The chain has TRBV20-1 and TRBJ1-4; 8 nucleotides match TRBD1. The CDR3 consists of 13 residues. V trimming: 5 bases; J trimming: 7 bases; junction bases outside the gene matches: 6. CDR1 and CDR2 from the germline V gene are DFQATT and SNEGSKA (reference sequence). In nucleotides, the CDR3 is TGCAGTGCTCCCAGGGGGCACGGTGAAAAACTGTTTTTT. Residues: CSAPRGHGEKLFF.

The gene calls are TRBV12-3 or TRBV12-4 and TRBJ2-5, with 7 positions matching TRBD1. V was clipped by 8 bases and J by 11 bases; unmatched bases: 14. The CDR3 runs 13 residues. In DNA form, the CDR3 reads TGTGCCAGCCGCGGACAGGCTCAAGATACGCAGTACTTC. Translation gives CASRGQAQDTQYF.

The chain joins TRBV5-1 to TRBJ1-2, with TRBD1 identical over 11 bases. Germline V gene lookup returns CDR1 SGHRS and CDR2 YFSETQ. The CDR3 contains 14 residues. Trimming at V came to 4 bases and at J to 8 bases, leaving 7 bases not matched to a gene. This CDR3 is CASSAGTGGRGYTF. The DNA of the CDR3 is TGCGCCAGCAGCGCCGGGACAGGGGGGCGCGGCTACACCTTC.

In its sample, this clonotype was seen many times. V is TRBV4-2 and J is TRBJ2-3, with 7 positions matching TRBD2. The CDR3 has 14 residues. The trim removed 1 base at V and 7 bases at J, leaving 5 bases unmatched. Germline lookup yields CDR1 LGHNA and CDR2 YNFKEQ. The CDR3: CASSQGLADNTQYF. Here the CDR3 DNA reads TGTGCCAGCAGCCAAGGACTAGCAGATAATACGCAGTATTTT.

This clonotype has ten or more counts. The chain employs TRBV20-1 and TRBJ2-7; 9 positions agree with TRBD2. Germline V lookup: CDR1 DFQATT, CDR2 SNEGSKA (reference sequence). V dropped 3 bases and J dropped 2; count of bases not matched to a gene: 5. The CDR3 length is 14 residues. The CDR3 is CSARGLAFPYEQYF. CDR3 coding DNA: TGCAGTGCTAGGGGACTAGCCTTTCCCTACGAGCAGTACTTC.

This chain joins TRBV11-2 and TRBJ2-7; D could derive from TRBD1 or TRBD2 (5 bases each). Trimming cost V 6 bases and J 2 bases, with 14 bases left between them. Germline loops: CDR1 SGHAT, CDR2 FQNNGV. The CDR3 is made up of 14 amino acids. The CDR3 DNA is TGTGCCAGCAGGCTACGGGACGAAGCCTACGAGCAGTACTTC. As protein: CASRLRDEAYEQYF.

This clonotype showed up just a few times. The CDR3 is CASNADRGRTSGSNEQFF. For the CDR3, the DNA is TGTGCCAGTAACGCGGACAGGGGGCGTACTAGCGGGAGCAATGAGCAGTTCTTC. The chain has TRBV19 and TRBJ2-1; perhaps D is TRBD1 or TRBD2 (11 bases each). The V end was cut by 7 bases, the J end by 6 bases, with 28 bases between. Germline CDR1 reads LNHDA; CDR2 reads SQIVND (reference sequence). The CDR3 has 18 amino acids.

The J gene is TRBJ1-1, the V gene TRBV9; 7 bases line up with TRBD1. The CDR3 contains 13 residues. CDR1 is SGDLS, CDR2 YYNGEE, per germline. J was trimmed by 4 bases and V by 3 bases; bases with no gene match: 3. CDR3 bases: TGTGCCAGCAGCGAGGGACAGCTCACTGAAGCTTTCTTT. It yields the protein CASSEGQLTEAFF.

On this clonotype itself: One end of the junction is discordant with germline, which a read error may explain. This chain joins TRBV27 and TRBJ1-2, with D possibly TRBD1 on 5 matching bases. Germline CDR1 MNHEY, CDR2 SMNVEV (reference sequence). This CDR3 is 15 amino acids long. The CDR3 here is CVSSSMGQGNYGYTF. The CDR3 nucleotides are TGTGTCAGCAGTTCAATGGGGCAGGGTAACTATGGCTACACCTTC.

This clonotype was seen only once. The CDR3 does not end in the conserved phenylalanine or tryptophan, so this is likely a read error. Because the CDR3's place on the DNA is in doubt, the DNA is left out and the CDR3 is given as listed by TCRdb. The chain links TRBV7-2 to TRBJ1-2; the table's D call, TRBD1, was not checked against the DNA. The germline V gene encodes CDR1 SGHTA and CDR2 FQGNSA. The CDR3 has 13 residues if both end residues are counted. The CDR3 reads CASSADRGQGDTL.

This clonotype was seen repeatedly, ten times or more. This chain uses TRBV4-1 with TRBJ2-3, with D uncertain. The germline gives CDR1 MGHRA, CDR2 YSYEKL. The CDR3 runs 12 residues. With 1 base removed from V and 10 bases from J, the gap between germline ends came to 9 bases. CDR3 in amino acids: CASSQGFGSQYF. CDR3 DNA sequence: TGCGCCAGCAGCCAAGGTTTTGGGTCGCAGTATTTT.

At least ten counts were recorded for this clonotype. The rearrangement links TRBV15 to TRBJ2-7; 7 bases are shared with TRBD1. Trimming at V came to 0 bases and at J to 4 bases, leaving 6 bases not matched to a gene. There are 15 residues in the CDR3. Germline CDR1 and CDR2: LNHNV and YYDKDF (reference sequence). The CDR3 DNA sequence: TGTGCCACCAGCAGAGAAGGGGGCGCGTCGTACGAGCAGTACTTC. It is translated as CATSREGGASYEQYF.

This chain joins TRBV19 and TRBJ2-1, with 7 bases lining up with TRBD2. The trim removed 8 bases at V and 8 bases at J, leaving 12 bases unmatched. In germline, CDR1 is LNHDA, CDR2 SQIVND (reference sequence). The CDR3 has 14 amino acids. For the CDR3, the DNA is TGTGCCAGTTCTATGCAAACTAGCGTGGATGAGCAGTTCTTC. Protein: CASSMQTSVDEQFF.

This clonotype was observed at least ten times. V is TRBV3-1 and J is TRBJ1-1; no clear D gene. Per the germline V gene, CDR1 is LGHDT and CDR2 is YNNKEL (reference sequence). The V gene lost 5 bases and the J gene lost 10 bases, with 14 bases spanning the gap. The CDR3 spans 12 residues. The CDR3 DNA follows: TGTGCCAGCAGCTTATTGGACGGCGGAGCTTTCTTT. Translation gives CASSLLDGGAFF.

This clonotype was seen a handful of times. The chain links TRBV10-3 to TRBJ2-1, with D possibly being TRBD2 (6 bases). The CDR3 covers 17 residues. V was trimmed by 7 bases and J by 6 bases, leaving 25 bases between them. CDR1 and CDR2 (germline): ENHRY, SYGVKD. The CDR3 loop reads CAINRNWDSGAGNEQFF. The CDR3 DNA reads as TGTGCCATCAACAGAAACTGGGACTCCGGAGCGGGCAATGAGCAGTTCTTC.

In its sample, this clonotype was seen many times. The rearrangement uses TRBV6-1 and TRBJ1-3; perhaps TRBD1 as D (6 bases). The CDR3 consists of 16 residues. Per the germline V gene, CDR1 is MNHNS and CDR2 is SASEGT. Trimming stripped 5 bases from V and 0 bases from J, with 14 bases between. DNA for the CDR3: TGTGCCAGCAGTAATACAGGGATTAGCTCTGGAAACACCATATATTTT. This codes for CASSNTGISSGNTIYF.

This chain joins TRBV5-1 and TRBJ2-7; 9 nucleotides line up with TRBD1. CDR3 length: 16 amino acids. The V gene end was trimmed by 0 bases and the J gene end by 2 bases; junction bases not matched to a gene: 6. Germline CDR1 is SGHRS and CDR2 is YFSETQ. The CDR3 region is CASSLARGTGTYEQYF. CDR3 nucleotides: TGCGCCAGCAGCTTGGCCAGGGGGACAGGGACCTACGAGCAGTACTTC.

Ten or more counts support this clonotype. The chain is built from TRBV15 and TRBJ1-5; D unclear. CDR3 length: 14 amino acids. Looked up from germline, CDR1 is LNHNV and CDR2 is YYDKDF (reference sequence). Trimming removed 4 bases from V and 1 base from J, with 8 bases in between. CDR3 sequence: CATSKLGSNQPQHF. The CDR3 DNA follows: TGTGCCACCAGCAAACTTGGGAGCAATCAGCCCCAGCATTTT.